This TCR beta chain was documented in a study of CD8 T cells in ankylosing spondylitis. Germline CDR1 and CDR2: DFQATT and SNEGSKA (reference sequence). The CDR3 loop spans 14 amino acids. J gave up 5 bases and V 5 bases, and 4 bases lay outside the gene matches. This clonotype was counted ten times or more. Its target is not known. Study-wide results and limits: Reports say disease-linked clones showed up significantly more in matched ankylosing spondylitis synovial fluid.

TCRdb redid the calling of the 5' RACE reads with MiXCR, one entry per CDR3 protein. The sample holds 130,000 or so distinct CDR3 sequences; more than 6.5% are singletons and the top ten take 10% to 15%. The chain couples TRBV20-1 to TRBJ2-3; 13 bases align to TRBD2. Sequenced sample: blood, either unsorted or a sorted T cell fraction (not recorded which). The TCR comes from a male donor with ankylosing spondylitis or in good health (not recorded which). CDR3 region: CSAPLAGGLDTQYF. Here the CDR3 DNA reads TGCAGTGCTCCACTAGCGGGGGGGTTAGATACGCAGTATTTT.